What follows are 12 T cell receptor beta chains derived from one specimen sequenced in a study of OX40 agonist ivuxolimab in advanced cancers. Profiled with immunoSEQ multiplex PCR; TCRdb holds only in-frame clones, not every one. The sample includes 60,000 to 70,000 clones, 87% seen only once; the top ten take about 1.3%. The material sequenced was CD4+ or CD8+ T cells sorted from blood, taken in a trial of the OX40 agonist ivuxolimab. These receptors were collected from an adult with an advanced solid tumor such as melanoma, head and neck, liver or kidney cancer.

The CDR3 DNA reads TGTGCCAGCACCACCCCGGGGGGTTCCTACAATGAGCAGTTCTTC. Translated, it gives CASTTPGGSYNEQFF. This chain uses TRBV28 with TRBJ2-1; 7 bases line up with TRBD2. Germline V gives CDR1 MDHEN, CDR2 SYDVKM. J gave up 1 base and V 7 bases, and 7 bases lay outside the gene matches. The CDR3 extends over 15 amino acids. Drawing the rest from reference TRBV28 and TRBJ2-1, the complete variable domain is DVKVTQSSRYLVKRTGEKVFLECVQDMDHENMFWYRQDPGLGLRLIYFSYDVKMKEKGDIPEGYSVSREKKERFSLILESASTNQTSMYLCASTTPGGSYNEQFFGPGTRLTVL.

The V gene is TRBV6-6, the J gene TRBJ2-3; D is uncertain. The germline V and J ends were trimmed by 0 bases and 6 bases, with 10 bases remaining between them. CDR1 is MNHNY, CDR2 SVGAGI, per germline (reference sequence). The CDR3 consists of 14 residues. CDR3 in amino acids: CASSYSPSSDTQYF. The CDR3 DNA sequence: TGTGCCAGCAGTTACTCGCCTTCGAGCGATACGCAGTATTTT.

The V call is TRBV7-3, the J call TRBJ2-7, with TRBD1 matching 8 bases. V lost 6 bases to trimming and J lost 9 bases; unmatched junction nucleotides: 13. CDR1 and CDR2 (germline): SGHTA, FQGTGA. CDR3 size: 14 residues. For the CDR3, the DNA is TGTGCCAGCAGTGAATCAGGGGGCCTAGGGGCGCAGTACTTC. Its translation: CASSESGGLGAQYF.

V and J are TRBV6-6 and TRBJ2-7, with TRBD1 matching over 7 bases. The CDR3 spans 16 residues. V shed 0 bases, J shed 0 bases, and the junction held 5 bases outside the gene matches. Germline V gene sequence: CDR1 MNHNY, CDR2 SVGAGI (reference sequence). CDR3 in DNA: TGTGCCAGCAGTTACTCGATGACAGGGAACTCCTACGAGCAGTACTTC. Protein product: CASSYSMTGNSYEQYF.

The rearrangement joins TRBV4-1 to TRBJ2-1; the D is unclear. The germline V and J ends were trimmed by 2 bases and 5 bases, with 19 bases remaining between them. CDR1 is MGHRA and CDR2 is YSYEKL in the germline V gene. There are 17 residues in the CDR3. In DNA form, the CDR3 reads TGCGCCAGCAGCCAACCCCCGGAAAGGGTCAGAAACAATGAGCAGTTCTTC. Its translation: CASSQPPERVRNNEQFF.

The chain joins TRBV7-8 to TRBJ2-3; D is possibly TRBD1 (7 bases). This CDR3 has 18 amino acids. The V gene lost 4 bases and the J gene lost 3 bases, with 23 bases spanning the gap. CDR1 is SGHVS and CDR2 is FQNEAQ in the germline V gene. CDR3 nucleotides: TGTGCCAGCAGCTCGACCGACTACCCGACAGGGAGGACAGATACGCAGTATTTT. This gives the protein CASSSTDYPTGRTDTQYF.

The rearrangement links TRBV27 to TRBJ1-2; D is undetermined. Trimming removed 0 bases at V and 5 bases at J, with 19 bases between. The CDR3 sequence is 17 residues long. Germline CDR1 is MNHEY and CDR2 is SMNVEV (reference sequence). The CDR3 nucleotides are TGTGCCAGCAGTTTATCCCGGACGATTACGTTAGGATATGGCTACACCTTC. Translating it yields CASSLSRTITLGYGYTF.

This chain joins TRBV19 and TRBJ2-5; 9 nucleotides align to TRBD1. V dropped 4 bases and J dropped 5; count of bases not matched to a gene: 5. The CDR3 length is 14 residues. CDR1 LNHDA and CDR2 SQIVND come from the germline V gene (reference sequence). The CDR3 protein is CASSNRGQGETQYF. The CDR3 coding sequence is TGTGCCAGTAGTAACAGGGGGCAAGGGGAGACCCAGTACTTC.

V gene TRBV7-2 combines with J gene TRBJ2-7; D ambiguous. The CDR3 loop spans 11 amino acids. Germline CDR1 is SGHTA and CDR2 is FQGNSA. The V and J ends lost 4 bases and 7 bases respectively, with 8 bases between them. The CDR3: CASSSNREQYF. The CDR3, as DNA: TGTGCCAGCAGCTCCAATAGGGAGCAGTACTTC.

V gene TRBV9 combines with J gene TRBJ2-3, with 13 positions matching TRBD2. CDR3 length: 18 residues. Germline lookup yields CDR1 SGDLS and CDR2 YYNGEE. V gave up 0 bases and J gave up 0 bases; unmatched junction bases: 4. The CDR3 DNA follows: TGTGCCAGCAGCGTAGGACTAGCGGGGGGACCTAGCACAGATACGCAGTATTTT. Translating gives CASSVGLAGGPSTDTQYF.

The chain has TRBV28 and TRBJ2-1; TRBD2 might be the D (5 bases). Trimming pared 6 bases from V and 7 bases from J, leaving 16 bases between. The CDR3 is 14 amino acids. Germline V CDR1 and CDR2: MDHEN, SYDVKM. CDR3 sequence: CASRVGIARNEQFF. The CDR3 bases are TGTGCCAGCAGGGTGGGTATAGCGCGGAATGAGCAGTTCTTC. The variable domain in full, completed from reference TRBV28 and TRBJ2-1, reads DVKVTQSSRYLVKRTGEKVFLECVQDMDHENMFWYRQDPGLGLRLIYFSYDVKMKEKGDIPEGYSVSREKKERFSLILESASTNQTSMYLCASRVGIARNEQFFGPGTRLTVL.

The chain uses TRBV2 and TRBJ2-7; TRBD1 matches 10 bases. V dropped 6 bases and J dropped 6; count of bases not matched to a gene: 2. The CDR3 totals 12 residues. Per the germline V gene, CDR1 is SNHLY and CDR2 is FYNNEI. The CDR3 here is CASRWDRGEQYF. CDR3 nucleotide sequence: TGTGCCAGCAGATGGGACAGGGGCGAGCAGTACTTC.